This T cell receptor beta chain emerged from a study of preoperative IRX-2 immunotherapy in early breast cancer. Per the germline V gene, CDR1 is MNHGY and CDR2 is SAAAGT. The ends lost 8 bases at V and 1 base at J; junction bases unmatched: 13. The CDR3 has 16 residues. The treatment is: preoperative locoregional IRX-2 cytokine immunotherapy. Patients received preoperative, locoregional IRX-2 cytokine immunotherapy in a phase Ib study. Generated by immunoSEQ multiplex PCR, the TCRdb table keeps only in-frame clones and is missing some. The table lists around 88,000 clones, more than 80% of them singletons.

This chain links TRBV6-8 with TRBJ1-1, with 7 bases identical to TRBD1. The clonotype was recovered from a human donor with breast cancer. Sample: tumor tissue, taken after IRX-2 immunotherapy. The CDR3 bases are TGTGCCAGCGGAGGGACCCTCCCAGGGGGGAACACTGAAGCTTTCTTT. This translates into CASGGTLPGGNTEAFF.